This entry features one TCR beta chain sequence. The CDR3 is 15 amino acids. From germline, CDR1 is SNHLY and CDR2 FYNNEI. The sample comes from a study of human CD8 memory T cell subsets. Production of TCR beta libraries used UMI-labeled 5' RACE as the method. No DNA is given; TCRdb re-called the 5' RACE reads and lists each CDR3 protein once. The sample data list roughly 17,000 distinct CDR3 sequences. Sequencing was done on a sample of CD8+ T cells from PBMCs. The V call is TRBV2, the J call TRBJ2-1; TCRdb outputs TRBD1, but without DNA this stays unchecked. This sequence was found in a human donor in good health. The CDR3 reads CASSRGGRMYNEQFF.